What follows is one TCR beta chain and its context. The antigen is unknown. MiXCR, run by TCRdb on the 5' RACE reads, gives a single entry per CDR3 protein. The sample carries some 900,000 distinct CDR3 sequences, 9% to 15% recorded once. These data are taken from a study of identical twins. The V and J ends lost 6 bases and 1 base respectively, with 15 bases between them. The CDR3 length is 15 residues. Study-level results: Within twin pairs, the out-of-frame alpha sequences they shared showed excess low generation probability. There were fewer insertions in abundant cord blood beta clonotypes, but memory repertoires showed no such pattern.

These sequences were also reported in another study, on yellow fever vaccine responses in identical twins.

The chain links TRBV12-3 or TRBV12-4 to TRBJ2-5; D might be TRBD1 (6 bases). Sequenced input: PBMCs. This receptor was identified in a woman younger than 30 in good health. As DNA, the CDR3 is TGTGCCAGCAGCCCTCCAAGGACAGTCCAAGAGACCCAGTACTTC. Translation gives CASSPPRTVQETQYF.